These 21 T cell receptor beta chains were all obtained from the same sample, sequenced in a study of blood T cell repertoires in COVID-19. The protocol was immunoSEQ multiplex PCR, while the TCRdb copy is restricted to in-frame clones and leaves out a portion. The sample carries under 350,000 clones, around nine tenths recorded once. The specimen was peripheral blood. The receptor source for this set is a man in his forties with acute or convalescent COVID-19.

This chain uses TRBV2 with TRBJ2-1, with 8 bases matching TRBD2. Losses at the gene ends were 0 bases for V and 10 bases for J; bases not matched to a gene: 5. The CDR3 extends over 14 amino acids. The V gene's germline CDR1 is SNHLY and CDR2 FYNNEI. This CDR3 reads CASSEAGSGGEQFF. In DNA form, the CDR3 reads TGTGCCAGCAGTGAAGCGGGGAGCGGGGGCGAGCAGTTCTTC.

The rearrangement joins TRBV7-9 to TRBJ2-3; a possible D gene is TRBD2 (6 bases). The CDR3 loop spans 17 amino acids. In germline, CDR1 is SEHNR, CDR2 FQNEAQ (reference sequence). With 0 bases removed from V and 2 bases from J, the gap between germline ends came to 15 bases. The CDR3 is CASSLALGGVSTDTQYF. CDR3 in DNA: TGTGCCAGCAGCTTAGCTTTAGGAGGGGTCTCCACAGATACGCAGTATTTT.

The chain joins TRBV6-5 to TRBJ2-7; the D gene is possibly TRBD2 (5 bases). The CDR3 extends over 12 amino acids. Deletions cut 6 bases from V and 0 bases from J, with 6 bases between. The V gene's germline CDR1 is MNHEY and CDR2 SVGAGI. DNA of the CDR3: TGTGCCAGCAGCGGGAACTCCTACGAGCAGTACTTC. It is translated as CASSGNSYEQYF.

The V and J genes are TRBV11-2 and TRBJ2-1; the D gene is possibly TRBD1 (5 bases). Between the trimmed V and J ends, which lost 1 base and 3 bases, there was a span of 10 bases. Per the germline V gene, CDR1 is SGHAT and CDR2 is FQNNGV. The CDR3 has 15 amino acids. The CDR3 protein is CASSLGQFSYNEQFF. The CDR3 DNA follows: TGTGCCAGCAGCTTAGGACAGTTTAGCTACAATGAGCAGTTCTTC.

The chain combines TRBV18 with TRBJ2-1; 7 positions match TRBD2. Unmatched junction bases numbered 3, after V lost 6 bases and J lost 1 base. Germline V CDR1 and CDR2: KGHSH, LQKENI. This CDR3 is built from 14 residues. The CDR3 is CASSTGGSYNEQFF. The DNA of the CDR3 is TGTGCCAGCTCCACGGGAGGTTCCTACAATGAGCAGTTCTTC. Supplemented by reference TRBV18 and TRBJ2-1, the full variable domain reads NAGVMQNPRHLVRRRGQEARLRCSPMKGHSHVYWYRQLPEEGLKFMVYLQKENIIDESGMPKERFSAEFPKEGPSILRIQQVVRGDSAAYFCASSTGGSYNEQFFGPGTRLTVL.

The chain couples TRBV7-2 to TRBJ1-6; 7 bases align to TRBD1. Germline CDR1 and CDR2: SGHTA and FQGNSA. This CDR3 region has 15 residues. J gave up 6 bases and V 3 bases, and 5 bases lay outside the gene matches. The CDR3 sequence: CASSFAGDSNSPLHF. DNA of the CDR3: TGTGCCAGCAGCTTCGCCGGGGACAGTAATTCACCCCTCCACTTT.

This chain links TRBV6-1 with TRBJ2-3, with TRBD1 identical over 8 bases. CDR1 is MNHNS, CDR2 SASEGT, per germline. Germline trimming cut 2 bases from V and 3 bases from J; bases unmatched to any gene: 10. This CDR3 has 17 amino acids. The CDR3 region has the DNA TGTGCCAGCAGTGAACCACGGACAGGGATACGGACAGATACGCAGTATTTT. Its translation is CASSEPRTGIRTDTQYF.

This clone was seen a single time. The chain combines TRBV7-6 with TRBJ2-7, with D possibly matching TRBD2 (5 bases). The V end lost 4 bases, the J end lost 2 bases, and 18 bases lay between the germline ends. CDR3 length: 16 residues. Germline values: CDR1 SGHVS, CDR2 FNYEAQ. This CDR3 reads CASSSAGVRGPYEQYF. For the CDR3, the DNA is TGTGCCAGCAGCTCGGCCGGCGTCCGAGGGCCCTACGAGCAGTACTTC.

The V call is TRBV3-1 (or the pseudogene TRBV3-2), the J call TRBJ2-7; maybe TRBD2 (6 bases). This CDR3 has 13 amino acids. V lost 3 bases and J 6 bases, leaving 12 bases between the germline ends. CDR1 and CDR2 (germline): LGHDT, YNNKEL (reference sequence). The CDR3 DNA reads TGTGCCAGCAGCCACCTTGGGGGGAGCGAGCAGTACTTC. It is translated as CASSHLGGSEQYF.

The chain joins TRBV27 to TRBJ1-6, with 10 bases aligning to TRBD1. J lost 7 bases, V lost 4 bases, and 13 bases had no gene match. The CDR3 length is 18 residues. Per the germline V gene, CDR1 is MNHEY and CDR2 is SMNVEV (reference sequence). CDR3 coding DNA: TGTGCCAGCAGTTCCCAGACAGGGGGCGCGGGACTGAATTCACCCCTCCACTTT. Amino acid sequence: CASSSQTGGAGLNSPLHF.

This clone was found a few times. The chain carries TRBV10-3 and TRBJ2-7, with 7 bases identical to TRBD1. This CDR3 region has 13 residues. V dropped 6 bases and J dropped 4; count of bases not matched to a gene: 6. Germline assignment: CDR1 ENHRY and CDR2 SYGVKD. This CDR3 reads CAIRSRDSYEQYF. The DNA of the CDR3 is TGTGCCATCAGATCACGGGACAGTTACGAGCAGTACTTC.

This chain joins TRBV29-1 and TRBJ2-3; D is possibly TRBD2 (6 bases). Looked up from germline, CDR1 is SQVTM and CDR2 is ANQGSEA. Trimming removed 8 bases from V and 6 bases from J, with 15 bases in between. The CDR3 totals 12 residues. CDR3 protein: CSFGGGADTQYF. The CDR3 DNA sequence: TGCAGCTTTGGGGGAGGCGCGGATACGCAGTATTTT.

The chain employs TRBV30 and TRBJ2-7, with 10 bases that match TRBD1. V gave up 0 bases and J gave up 3 bases; unmatched junction bases: 2. The CDR3 has 14 amino acids. The germline CDR1 and CDR2 sequences are GTSNPN and SVGIG (reference sequence). CDR3 in DNA: TGTGCCTGGAGTGTAGGACAGGGGGTCTACGAGCAGTACTTC. It specifies CAWSVGQGVYEQYF. The complete variable domain, with remaining parts taken from reference TRBV30 and TRBJ2-7, reads SQTIHQWPATLVQPVGSPLSLECTVEGTSNPNLYWYRQAAGRGLQLLFYSVGIGQISSEVPQNLSASRPQDRQFILSSKKLLLSDSGFYLCAWSVGQGVYEQYFGPGTRLTVT.

The chain couples TRBV29-1 to TRBJ1-2, with D perhaps matching TRBD1 (5 bases). The germline CDR1 and CDR2 sequences are SQVTM and ANQGSEA. V lost 6 bases, J lost 7 bases, and 21 bases lay in between. This CDR3 comprises 14 residues. The CDR3 region has the DNA TGCAGCGTAGCGACAGAGCTTGACTCCTTTGGCTACACCTTC. This translates into CSVATELDSFGYTF. Together with reference TRBV29-1 and TRBJ1-2, the CDR3 gives the full variable domain: SAVISQKPSRDICQRGTSLTIQCQVDSQVTMMFWYRQQPGQSLTLIATANQGSEATYESGFVIDKFPISRPNLTFSTLTVSNMSPEDSSIYLCSVATELDSFGYTFGSGTRLTVV.

J is TRBJ1-2 and V is TRBV18, with 8 bases lining up with TRBD1. CDR3 length equals 15 residues. Germline CDR1 KGHSH, CDR2 LQKENI. Unmatched junction bases numbered 4, after V lost 4 bases and J lost 0 bases. CDR3 sequence: CASSRLDRANYGYTF. In DNA, the CDR3 is TGTGCCAGCTCACGACTGGACAGGGCTAACTATGGCTACACCTTC.

The genes are TRBV5-1 and TRBJ2-7; 7 bases line up with TRBD1. Germline assignment: CDR1 SGHRS and CDR2 YFSETQ. This CDR3 has 15 residues. V dropped 4 bases and J dropped 2; count of bases not matched to a gene: 9. CDR3 sequence: CASSPTTGDTYEQYF. The DNA for the CDR3 is TGCGCCAGCAGCCCAACCACAGGGGACACCTACGAGCAGTACTTC.

This clone was picked up one time. The chain employs TRBV19 and TRBJ2-3; D remains ambiguous. V was shortened by 5 bases and J by 2 bases, with 5 bases between the two germline ends. The germline gives CDR1 LNHDA, CDR2 SQIVND (reference sequence). The CDR3 contains 12 residues. The CDR3 protein is CASSVYTDTQYF. The CDR3 DNA follows: TGTGCCAGTAGTGTCTACACAGATACGCAGTATTTT.

The chain links TRBV2 to TRBJ2-2; D gene unclear. The V and J ends lost 2 bases and 3 bases respectively, with 10 bases between them. Germline V gene data show CDR1 as SNHLY and CDR2 as FYNNEI. The CDR3 runs to 15 residues. CDR3 amino acids: CASSELQTYTGELFF. The CDR3 bases are TGTGCCAGCAGTGAATTACAGACCTACACCGGGGAGCTGTTTTTT.

This clone showed up just once. The V and J genes are TRBV6-5 and TRBJ1-5; possible D gene TRBD1, 6 bases. The CDR3 loop spans 15 amino acids. V lost 7 bases, J lost 3 bases, and 16 bases lay in between. Germline V gene data show CDR1 as MNHEY and CDR2 as SVGAGI. The CDR3, as DNA: TGTGCCAGCATTCTCTGGGACACCCTCAATCAGCCCCAGCATTTT. Translation: CASILWDTLNQPQHF.

This sequence joins TRBV2 and TRBJ2-3; TRBD2 might be the D (7 bases). Trimming removed 7 bases from V and 4 bases from J, with 21 bases in between. The CDR3 covers 16 residues. Germline CDR1 reads SNHLY; CDR2 reads FYNNEI. The CDR3 coding sequence is TGTGCCAGCAACCGGGGGGCACTAAATAACGCAGATACGCAGTATTTT. Translated: CASNRGALNNADTQYF.

This rearrangement joins TRBV5-4 to TRBJ2-3; unclear D gene. The CDR3 contains 14 residues. Trimming cost V 3 bases and J 5 bases, with 13 bases left between them. Germline V gene lookup returns CDR1 SGHNT and CDR2 YYREEE (reference sequence). CDR3 protein: CASSSERLGDTQYF. As DNA, the CDR3 is TGTGCCAGCAGCTCCGAACGACTGGGAGATACGCAGTATTTT. Using reference TRBV5-4 and TRBJ2-3 for the parts outside the CDR3, the full variable domain is ETGVTQSPTHLIKTRGQQVTLRCSSQSGHNTVSWYQQALGQGPQFIFQYYREEENGRGNFPPRFSGLQFPNYSSELNVNALELDDSALYLCASSSERLGDTQYFGPGTRLTVL.